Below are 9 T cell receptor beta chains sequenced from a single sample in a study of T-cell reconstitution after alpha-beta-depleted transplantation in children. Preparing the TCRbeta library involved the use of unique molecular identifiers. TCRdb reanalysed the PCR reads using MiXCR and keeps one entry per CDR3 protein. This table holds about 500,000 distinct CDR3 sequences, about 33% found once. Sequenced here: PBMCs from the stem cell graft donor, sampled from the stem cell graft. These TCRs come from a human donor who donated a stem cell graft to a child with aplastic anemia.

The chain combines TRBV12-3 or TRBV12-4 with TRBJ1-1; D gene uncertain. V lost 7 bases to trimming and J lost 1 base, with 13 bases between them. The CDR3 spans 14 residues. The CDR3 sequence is CASISPKGNTEAFF. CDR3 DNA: TGTGCCAGCATTAGCCCGAAAGGGAACACTGAAGCTTTCTTT.

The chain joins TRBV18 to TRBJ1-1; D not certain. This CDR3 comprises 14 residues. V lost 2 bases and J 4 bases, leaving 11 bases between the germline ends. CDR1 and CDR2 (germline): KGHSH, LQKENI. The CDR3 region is CASSPTASRTEAFF. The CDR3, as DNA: TGTGCCAGCTCACCAACAGCCTCTCGCACTGAAGCTTTCTTT. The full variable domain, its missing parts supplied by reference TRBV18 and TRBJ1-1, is NAGVMQNPRHLVRRRGQEARLRCSPMKGHSHVYWYRQLPEEGLKFMVYLQKENIIDESGMPKERFSAEFPKEGPSILRIQQVVRGDSAAYFCASSPTASRTEAFFGQGTRLTVV.

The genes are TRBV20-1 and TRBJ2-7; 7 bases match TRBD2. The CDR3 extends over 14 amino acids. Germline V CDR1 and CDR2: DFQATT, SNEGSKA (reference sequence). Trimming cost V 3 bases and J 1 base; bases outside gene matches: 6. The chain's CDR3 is CSASLLADSYEQYF. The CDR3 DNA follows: TGCAGTGCTAGTTTGCTAGCGGATTCCTACGAGCAGTACTTC.

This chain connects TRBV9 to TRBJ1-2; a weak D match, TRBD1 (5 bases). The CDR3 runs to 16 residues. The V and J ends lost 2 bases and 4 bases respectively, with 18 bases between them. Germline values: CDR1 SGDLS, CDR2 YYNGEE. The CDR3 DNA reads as TGTGCCAGCAGCGTGTCGCGGGGGGTAGAGTTCTATGGCTACACCTTC. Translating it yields CASSVSRGVEFYGYTF.

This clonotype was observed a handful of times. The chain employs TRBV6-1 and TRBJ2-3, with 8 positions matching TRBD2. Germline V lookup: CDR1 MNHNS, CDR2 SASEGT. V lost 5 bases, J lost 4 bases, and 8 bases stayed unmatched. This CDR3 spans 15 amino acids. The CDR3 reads CASSLSGGSPDTQYF. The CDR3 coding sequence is TGTGCCAGCAGTCTGTCGGGGGGGTCACCAGATACGCAGTATTTT.

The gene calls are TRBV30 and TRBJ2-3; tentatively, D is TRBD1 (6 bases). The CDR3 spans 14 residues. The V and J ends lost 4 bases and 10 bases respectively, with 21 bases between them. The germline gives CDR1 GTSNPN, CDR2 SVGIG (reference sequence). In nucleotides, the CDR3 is TGTGCCTGGAACAGGGATTTCGATAAGTCTTCGCAGTATTTT. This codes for CAWNRDFDKSSQYF.

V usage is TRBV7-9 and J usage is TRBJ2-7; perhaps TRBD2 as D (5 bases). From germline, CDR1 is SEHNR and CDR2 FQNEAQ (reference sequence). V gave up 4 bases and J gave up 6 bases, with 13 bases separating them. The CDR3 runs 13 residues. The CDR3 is CASSSSGLSEQYV. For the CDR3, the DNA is TGTGCCAGCAGCTCGTCGGGGTTGTCCGAGCAGTACGTC.

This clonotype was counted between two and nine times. The CDR3: CASSAADLYSNQPQHF. The CDR3 DNA is TGTGCCAGCAGTGCCGCGGATCTTTATAGCAATCAGCCCCAGCATTTT. The rearrangement joins TRBV7-9 to TRBJ1-5; D uncertain. Deletions cut 6 bases from V and 0 bases from J, with 15 bases between. Looked up from germline, CDR1 is SEHNR and CDR2 is FQNEAQ (reference sequence). The CDR3 is made up of 16 amino acids. Full variable domain (remainder filled in from reference TRBV7-9 and TRBJ1-5): DTGVSQNPRHKITKRGQNVTFRCDPISEHNRLYWYRQTLGQGPEFLTYFQNEAQLEKSRLLSDRFSAERPKGSFSTLEIQRTEQGDSAMYLCASSAADLYSNQPQHFGDGTRLSIL.

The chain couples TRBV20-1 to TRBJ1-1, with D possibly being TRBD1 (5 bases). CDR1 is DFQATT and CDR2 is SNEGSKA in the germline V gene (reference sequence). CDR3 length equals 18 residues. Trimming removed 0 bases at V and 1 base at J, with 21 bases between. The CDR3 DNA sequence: TGCAGTGCTAGAGATAATAAAGCCGGGGGATTCGGGAACACTGAAGCTTTCTTT. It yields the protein CSARDNKAGGFGNTEAFF.